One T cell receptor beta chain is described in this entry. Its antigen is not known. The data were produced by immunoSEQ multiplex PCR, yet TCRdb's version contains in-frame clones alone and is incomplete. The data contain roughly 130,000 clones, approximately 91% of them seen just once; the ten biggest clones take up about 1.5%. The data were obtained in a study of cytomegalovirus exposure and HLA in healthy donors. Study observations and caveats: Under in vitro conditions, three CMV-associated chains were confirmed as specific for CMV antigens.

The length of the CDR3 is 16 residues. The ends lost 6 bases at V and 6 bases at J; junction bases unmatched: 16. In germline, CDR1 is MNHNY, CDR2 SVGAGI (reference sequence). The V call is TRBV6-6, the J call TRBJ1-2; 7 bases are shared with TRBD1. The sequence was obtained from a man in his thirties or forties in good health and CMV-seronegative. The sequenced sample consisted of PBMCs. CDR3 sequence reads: CASRRGQENWLDGYTF. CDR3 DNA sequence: TGTGCCAGCAGGAGAGGACAGGAGAATTGGTTGGATGGCTACACCTTC.